Sequencing of this T cell receptor (beta chain) was carried out in a study of blood T cells in healthy people across ages (dated by TCRdb to the mid-2010s). As for the study more broadly: In model experiments, template switching captured roughly one uniquely barcoded TCR beta cDNA molecule for every two T cells. The donors were divided into four age groups: young (average approximately 16 years), middle-aged (approximately 42), aged (about 61) and long-lived (about 79). Age-related changes in TCR beta repertoire diversity were measured in the study by deep sequencing normalized with unique cDNA molecular identifiers. For two donors (one aged 18 to 29 and one aged 80 or older), the study analyzed two additional independent replicas of 1 million unique cDNA reads from the same blood draw. Overall study outcomes, separate from this receptor: Because the CMV infection status of the donors was unknown, age-related changes in expanded clonotypes may potentially have been confounded. Estimates of total diversity from one million sequenced T cells were regarded as lower bounds and underestimates. Compared with the aged group, the long-lived group had more naive CD4+ T cells, fewer expanded clones and increased TCR diversity, a pattern suggesting age selection. Observed TCR beta diversity per million T cells fell roughly linearly with age, and a significant reduction was already apparent by age around 40. Because profiling used bulk unsorted PBMCs, naive and antigen-experienced compartments could not be compared conclusively. The percentage of naive T cells measured by flow cytometry correlated strongly with observed TCR beta diversity.

To note about this clonotype: Its antigen has not been determined. Base qualities are not provided; no much larger clone lies one nucleotide away.

The approximately 39 donors, aged roughly 6 to 95 years, were systemically healthy Caucasian individuals from Russia. Around 9.9 milliliters of peripheral blood were collected from each donor into EDTA-treated Vacutainer tubes. Ficoll-Paque density-gradient centrifugation was used to isolate PBMCs, with at least 6 million per sample. Trizol reagent was used to extract total RNA from PBMCs, with at least 6 micrograms per sample. For every donor, an aliquot of PBMCs went through flow cytometry to measure the percentages of naive CD45RAhigh/CD27high T cells. The CDR3 runs 16 residues from the cysteine to the phenylalanine. Of all the DNA, just the CDR3 is kept, 48 bases in frame from base 1. After removal of 7 bases from V and 2 bases from J, the junction retains 4 bases not matched to a gene. To prepare the library, 5' RACE was applied. For sequencing, an Illumina HiSeq 2500 was employed. A second 7 to 11 cycle PCR used a sample-barcoded 5' primer and a J-beta primer mix. Each TCR beta cDNA molecule received a unique molecular identifier from a template-switch 5' adaptor carrying 12 random nucleotides. Each sample yielded at least 3 million CDR3-containing paired-end reads. First-strand cDNA synthesis was performed from all RNA using the Mint cDNA synthesis kit, with priming by a TRBC-specific oligonucleotide. Following uracil-DNA glycosylase treatment, a first 18-cycle PCR with universal primers M1SS and BC2_uni_R was performed on all cDNA. Per the original workflow: For normalization, 1 million high-quality reads, each with a distinct molecular identifier, were randomly selected from each sample. Instead of being binned into consensus sequences, reads with shared molecular identifiers were discarded. CDR3 identification, clonotype clustering and error correction used MiTCR with a Q25 quality threshold and the strictest error-elimination algorithm. Lower-bound total TCR beta diversity was estimated with a nonparametric unseen species model using Euler transformation. The raw public reads went through TCRdb reprocessing: fastp at Q25, MiXCR clone calling, in-frame beta chains kept. CDR3 protein duplicates are merged, each entry listing the most common genes and DNA. The V and J calls and clone size come from TCRdb's table, not from the authors' own analysis. This sample is represented by hundreds of thousands of distinct CDR3 sequences; about 28% of them were singletons. The ten largest clones take up 3.6% of the sample.

The data were also submitted as part of a second study, on T cells of mothers and their children. From that second study: The donors were nine systemically healthy Caucasian individuals, made up of three mothers and their six children. cDNA synthesis used all of the extracted RNA, with roughly 1.5 ug of RNA in each 15 ul reaction. In the second PCR, sample barcodes and 2-4 random nucleotides were introduced via the M1S primer. More than 8 million TCR beta CDR3 reads were obtained from each mother, and roughly 3.1 million reads were obtained from each child. Thymic selection similarly shapes TCR recombination output in related and unrelated pairs, with minor effect from inherited differences. Normalized repertoire overlap in related mother-child pairs was always slightly higher than in unrelated mother-child pairs, but the difference was never significant. With a sensitivity of about 100 clones per million clonotypes, no persistent microchimeric T cell clones were detected. Deep NGS was used in the study to compare the TCR beta repertoires of mothers and children and to look for features that separate related mother-child pairs from unrelated individuals. The mean age was 40 +/- 4 years for the mothers and approximately 11 +/- 4 years for the children. Libraries were sequenced on Illumina HiSeq 2000 with 100+100 nt paired-end reads after adapter ligation with NEBNext reagents. To prevent cross-contamination, the mother and child libraries were prepared one month apart and sequenced in separate runs. For each donor, somewhere between roughly 450,000 and 2,200,000 distinct TCR beta clonotypes were identified. Naive TCR beta clonotypes were estimated from low-frequency clonotypes matched to each donor's FACS-determined naive share, without sorting.

Recombination connected TRBV12-3 or TRBV12-4 to TRBJ2-2, and TRBD2 aligns with 13 junction nucleotides. This TCR was sampled from a boy aged 2 to 10 in good health. The sample comprised blood. In nucleotide form, the sequence is TGTGCCAGCATTACTAGCGGGAGGGTAAACACCGGGGAGCTGTTTTTT. This is translated as CASITSGRVNTGELFF.